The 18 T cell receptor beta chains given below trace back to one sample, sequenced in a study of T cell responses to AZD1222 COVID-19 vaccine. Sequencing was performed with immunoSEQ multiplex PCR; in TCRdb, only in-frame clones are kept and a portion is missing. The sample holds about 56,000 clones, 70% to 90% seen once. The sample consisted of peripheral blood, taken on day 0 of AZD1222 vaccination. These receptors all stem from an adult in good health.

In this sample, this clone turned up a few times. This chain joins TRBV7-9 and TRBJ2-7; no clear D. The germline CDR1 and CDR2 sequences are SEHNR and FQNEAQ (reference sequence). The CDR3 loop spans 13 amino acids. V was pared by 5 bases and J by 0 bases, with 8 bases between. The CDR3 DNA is TGTGCCAGCAGCCCCCACAACTCCTACGAGCAGTACTTC. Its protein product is CASSPHNSYEQYF.

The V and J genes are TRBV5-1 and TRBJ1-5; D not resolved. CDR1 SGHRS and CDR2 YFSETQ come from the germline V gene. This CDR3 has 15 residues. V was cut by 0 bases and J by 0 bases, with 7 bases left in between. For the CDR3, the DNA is TGCGCCAGCAGCTTGGATAATTATAGCAATCAGCCCCAGCATTTT. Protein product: CASSLDNYSNQPQHF.

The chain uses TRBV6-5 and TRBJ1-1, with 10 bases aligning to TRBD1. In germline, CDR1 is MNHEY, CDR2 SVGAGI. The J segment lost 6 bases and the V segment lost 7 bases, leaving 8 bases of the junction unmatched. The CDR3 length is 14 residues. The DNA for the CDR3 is TGTGCCAGCAAAAAAGACAGGGGGCTCGCTGAAGCTTTCTTT. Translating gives CASKKDRGLAEAFF.

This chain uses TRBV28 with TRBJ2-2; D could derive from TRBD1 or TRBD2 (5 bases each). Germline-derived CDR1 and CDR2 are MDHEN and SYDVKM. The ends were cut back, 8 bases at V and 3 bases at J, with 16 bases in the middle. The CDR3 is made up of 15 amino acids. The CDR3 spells CASRLGDQHTGELFF. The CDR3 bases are TGTGCCAGCCGACTCGGGGACCAACACACCGGGGAGCTGTTTTTT.

The CDR3 sequence is CASSRGGQAADTQYF. CDR3 sequence (DNA): TGCGCCAGCAGCCGCGGGGGACAGGCGGCAGATACGCAGTATTTT. The chain combines TRBV5-1 with TRBJ2-3; the D gene is possibly TRBD1 (8 bases). V lost 4 bases and J lost 4, with 16 bases in between. In germline, CDR1 is SGHRS, CDR2 YFSETQ. The CDR3 is made up of 15 amino acids.

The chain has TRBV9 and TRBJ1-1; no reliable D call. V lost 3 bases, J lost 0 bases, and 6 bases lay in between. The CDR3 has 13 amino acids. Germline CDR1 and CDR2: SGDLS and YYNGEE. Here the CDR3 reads CASSATVNTEAFF. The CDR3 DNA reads TGTGCCAGCAGCGCTACAGTGAACACTGAAGCTTTCTTT.

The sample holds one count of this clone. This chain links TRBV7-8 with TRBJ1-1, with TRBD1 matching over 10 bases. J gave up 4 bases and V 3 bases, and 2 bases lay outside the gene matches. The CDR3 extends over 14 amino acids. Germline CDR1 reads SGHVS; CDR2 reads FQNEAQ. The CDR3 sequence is CASSLGQGSTEAFF. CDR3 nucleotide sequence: TGTGCCAGCAGCTTGGGACAGGGGAGCACTGAAGCTTTCTTT.

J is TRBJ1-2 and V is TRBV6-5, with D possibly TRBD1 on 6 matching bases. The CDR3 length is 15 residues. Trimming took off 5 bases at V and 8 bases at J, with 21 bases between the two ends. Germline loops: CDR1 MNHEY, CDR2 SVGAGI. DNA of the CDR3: TGTGCCAGCAGTCTCATGGACAGCTTAGGAGGGGGCTACACCTTC. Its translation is CASSLMDSLGGGYTF.

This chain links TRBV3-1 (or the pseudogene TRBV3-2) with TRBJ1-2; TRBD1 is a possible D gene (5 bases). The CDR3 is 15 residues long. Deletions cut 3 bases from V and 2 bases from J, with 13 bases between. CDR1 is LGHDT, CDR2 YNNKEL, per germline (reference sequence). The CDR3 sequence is CASSHLGTLNYGYTF. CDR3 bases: TGTGCCAGCAGCCATCTCGGGACCTTGAACTATGGCTACACCTTC.

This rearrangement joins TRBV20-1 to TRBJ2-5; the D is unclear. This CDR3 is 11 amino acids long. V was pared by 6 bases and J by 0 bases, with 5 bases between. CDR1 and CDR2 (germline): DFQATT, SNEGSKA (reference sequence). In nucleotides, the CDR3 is TGCAGTGCCGAGTACCAAGAGACCCAGTACTTC. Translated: CSAEYQETQYF.

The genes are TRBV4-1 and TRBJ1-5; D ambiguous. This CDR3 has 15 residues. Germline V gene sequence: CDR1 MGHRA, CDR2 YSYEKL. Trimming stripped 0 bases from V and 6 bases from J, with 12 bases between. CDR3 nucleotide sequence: TGCGCCAGCAGCCAAGAGGGTGCGGGGTTTCAGCCCCAGCATTTT. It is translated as CASSQEGAGFQPQHF.

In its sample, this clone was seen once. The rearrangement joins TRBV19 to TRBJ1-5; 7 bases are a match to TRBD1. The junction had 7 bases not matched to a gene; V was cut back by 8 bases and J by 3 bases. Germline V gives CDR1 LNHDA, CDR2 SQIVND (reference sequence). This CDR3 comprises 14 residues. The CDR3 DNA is TGTGCCAGTGCCCCGGGACAGTTCAATCAGCCCCAGCATTTT. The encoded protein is CASAPGQFNQPQHF.

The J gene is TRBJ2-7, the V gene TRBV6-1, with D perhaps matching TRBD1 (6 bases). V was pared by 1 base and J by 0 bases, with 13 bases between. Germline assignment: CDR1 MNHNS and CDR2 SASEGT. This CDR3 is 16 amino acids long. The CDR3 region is CASSEGSRGTSYEQYF. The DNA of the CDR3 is TGTGCCAGCAGTGAAGGTAGCAGGGGCACCTCCTACGAGCAGTACTTC.

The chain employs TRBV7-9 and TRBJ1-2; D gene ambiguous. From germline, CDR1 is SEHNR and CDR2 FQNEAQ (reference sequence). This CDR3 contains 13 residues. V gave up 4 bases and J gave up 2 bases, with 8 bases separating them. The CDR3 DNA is TGTGCCAGCAGCTCAGCTCCGAACTATGGCTACACCTTC. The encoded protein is CASSSAPNYGYTF.

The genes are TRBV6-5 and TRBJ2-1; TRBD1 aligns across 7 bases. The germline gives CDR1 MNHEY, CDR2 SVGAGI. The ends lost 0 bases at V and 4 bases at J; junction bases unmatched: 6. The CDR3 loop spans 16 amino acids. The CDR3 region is CASSYSRQGQYNEQFF. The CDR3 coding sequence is TGTGCCAGCAGTTACTCGAGACAGGGCCAATACAATGAGCAGTTCTTC.

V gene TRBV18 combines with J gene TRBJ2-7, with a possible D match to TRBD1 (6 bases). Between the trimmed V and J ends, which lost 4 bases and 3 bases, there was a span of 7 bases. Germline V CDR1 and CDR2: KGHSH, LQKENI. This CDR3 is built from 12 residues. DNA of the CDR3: TGTGCCAGCTCACTGGACAGCTACGAGCAGTACTTC. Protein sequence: CASSLDSYEQYF.

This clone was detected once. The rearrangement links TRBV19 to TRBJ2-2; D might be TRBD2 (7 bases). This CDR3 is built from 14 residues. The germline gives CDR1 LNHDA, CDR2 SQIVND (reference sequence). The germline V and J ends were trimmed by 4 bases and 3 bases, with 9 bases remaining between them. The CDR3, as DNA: TGTGCCAGTAGTAGGGGGGGGCACACCGGGGAGCTGTTTTTT. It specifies CASSRGGHTGELFF.

The CDR3 nucleotides are TGTGCCAGCAGCCAGGGCAGGGCAGGAAACACCATATATTTT. It encodes CASSQGRAGNTIYF. The chain joins TRBV4-2 to TRBJ1-3; D possibly corresponds to TRBD1 (5 bases). Trimming took off 3 bases at V and 4 bases at J, with 10 bases between the two ends. The germline gives CDR1 LGHNA, CDR2 YNFKEQ. This CDR3 comprises 14 residues.